What follows describes a single T cell receptor (beta chain). As yet, its antigen is unknown. The sample is drawn from a study of PD-1 blockade in classical Hodgkin lymphoma. Specified time point: cycle 4 day 1 (C4D1), after five to seven weeks of nivolumab. No patient escaped relapse after autologous stem cell transplantation, and brentuximab vedotin exposure varied. Patients' outcomes at their best amounted to complete response, partial response or progressive disease. The method was immunoSEQ multiplex PCR; TCRdb's version includes in-frame clones alone and lacks a portion of them. Of around 15,000 clones in the sample, 83% are singletons; the top ten hold roughly 13%. Findings of the study overall: Exclusion was applied to patients who started nivolumab under 1 year after ASCT. Whoever responded completely had baseline diversity much like that seen in newly diagnosed patients.

The TCR was taken from a human donor with classical Hodgkin lymphoma. The sample was peripheral blood mononuclear cells (PBMCs), taken before the fourth cycle of nivolumab.

CDR3 loop: CASSLVLRGGNEQFF. CDR3 coding DNA: TGCGCCAGCAGCTTGGTTCTTCGTGGAGGTAATGAGCAGTTCTTC. V and J are TRBV5-1 and TRBJ2-1; maybe TRBD2 (5 bases). This CDR3 has 15 amino acids. V lost 0 bases and J lost 7, with 14 bases in between. The germline V gene encodes CDR1 SGHRS and CDR2 YFSETQ.